This TCR beta chain was sequenced during a study of CD8 T cells in Susac syndrome. With random hexamers, reverse transcription was performed on roughly 0.5 to 1 ug of RNA. It was immunoSEQ multiplex PCR that amplified TCR beta CDR3 across 54 Vbeta and 13 Jbeta. TCRdb called the immunoSEQ multiplex PCR reads again in MiXCR, with one record for every CDR3 protein. The data contain under 200,000 distinct CDR3 sequences, 93% of them singletons. CD8+ and CD4+ blood T cells underwent TCR beta sequencing. Controls matched for age and sex were healthy donors. Negative isolation yielded CD4+ and CD8+ T cells, and FACS enriched TEMRA cells. The CDR3 contains 15 residues. The germline V gene has CDR1 SEHNR and CDR2 FQNEAQ (reference sequence). Germline trimming cut 1 base from V and 7 bases from J; bases unmatched to any gene: 5.

Sequenced material: CD4+ T cells from PBMCs. The origin of this receptor is a human donor in good health. The chain uses TRBV7-9 and TRBJ2-1, with TRBD1 matching 9 bases. Written as DNA, the CDR3 is TGTGCCAGCAGCTTAGGTGGACAGGGGCGGAATGAGCAGTTCTTC. Protein sequence: CASSLGGQGRNEQFF.